These 8 T cell receptor beta chains were all obtained from the same sample, sequenced in a study of long-term antiretroviral therapy in people with HIV. The libraries were made with immunoSEQ v3.0 at survey level. The method was immunoSEQ multiplex PCR; TCRdb's version includes in-frame clones alone and lacks a portion of them. The repertoire includes roughly 40,000 clones, about 95% of them detected once, and approximately 2% sits in the top ten. The specimen was unsorted PBMCs, collected about 9.1 years after starting antiretroviral therapy. The receptors were gathered from a man aged 25 to 40 with HIV.

There are a few counts of this clone. V gene TRBV7-2 combines with J gene TRBJ2-7, with 7 bases lining up with TRBD2. The CDR3 contains 15 residues. The V gene end was trimmed by 6 bases and the J gene end by 1 base; junction bases not matched to a gene: 9. Germline assignment: CDR1 SGHTA and CDR2 FQGNSA. The CDR3 region has the DNA TGTGCCAGCAGGGAATCTAGCGGCCCGTCCTACGAGCAGTACGTC. Residues: CASRESSGPSYEQYV.

The rearrangement links TRBV10-1 to TRBJ2-1; 7 nucleotides line up with TRBD1. V lost 2 bases to trimming and J lost 8 bases; unmatched junction nucleotides: 3. The CDR3 length is 13 residues. The V gene's germline CDR1 is WNHNN and CDR2 SYGVQD (reference sequence). In nucleotides, the CDR3 is TGCGCCAGCAGTGAGGCAGGGGGATATGAGCAGTTCTTC. Protein product: CASSEAGGYEQFF.

V gene TRBV6-1 combines with J gene TRBJ1-1; D may be TRBD1 (5 bases). Trimming cost V 1 base and J 8 bases, with 11 bases left between them. CDR1 is MNHNS and CDR2 is SASEGT in the germline V gene. The CDR3 sequence is 13 residues long. The CDR3 sequence is CASSEVVGQEAFF. CDR3 nucleotide sequence: TGTGCCAGCAGTGAAGTTGTGGGGCAGGAAGCTTTCTTT.

This chain joins TRBV18 and TRBJ1-1; TRBD1 aligns across 7 bases. Germline V gene lookup returns CDR1 KGHSH and CDR2 LQKENI. J gave up 3 bases and V 4 bases, and 5 bases lay outside the gene matches. The length of the CDR3 is 14 residues. The CDR3 DNA is TGTGCCAGCTCACTTGACGACAGGGACACTGAAGCTTTCTTT. As protein: CASSLDDRDTEAFF.

The CDR3 DNA reads TGTGCCAGCAGTCCCCTCCACTCTGGAAACACCATATATTTT. Its translation is CASSPLHSGNTIYF. The rearrangement uses TRBV6-1 and TRBJ1-3; D unresolved. V was cut by 5 bases and J by 0 bases, with 8 bases left in between. This CDR3 contains 14 residues. Germline V gene data show CDR1 as MNHNS and CDR2 as SASEGT.

There are a few counts of this clone. This chain connects TRBV6-1 to TRBJ1-2; the match to TRBD1 covers 7 bases. The CDR3 spans 14 residues. V gave up 7 bases and J gave up 5 bases; unmatched junction bases: 10. Germline V gives CDR1 MNHNS, CDR2 SASEGT. CDR3: CASTLDPTGYGYTF. CDR3 DNA sequence: TGTGCCAGCACTCTAGACCCGACAGGGTATGGCTACACCTTC.

This rearrangement joins TRBV10-2 to TRBJ2-4; 8 nucleotides align to TRBD1. The V and J ends lost 6 bases and 8 bases, in that order; junction bases with no gene match: 12. CDR1 is WSHSY, CDR2 SAAADI, per germline. This CDR3 region has 15 residues. CDR3 protein: CASSDTGQGGYIQYF. The CDR3 coding sequence is TGCGCCAGCAGCGACACTGGACAGGGTGGATACATTCAGTACTTC.

This sequence joins TRBV11-2 and TRBJ1-6, with D maybe TRBD1 (5 bases). Germline lookup yields CDR1 SGHAT and CDR2 FQNNGV. The CDR3 loop spans 16 amino acids. The V and J ends lost 4 bases and 7 bases respectively, with 17 bases between them. The CDR3 protein is CASSSHRQSENSPLHF. In DNA, the CDR3 is TGTGCCAGCAGCTCCCACCGACAGTCCGAGAATTCACCCCTCCACTTT.